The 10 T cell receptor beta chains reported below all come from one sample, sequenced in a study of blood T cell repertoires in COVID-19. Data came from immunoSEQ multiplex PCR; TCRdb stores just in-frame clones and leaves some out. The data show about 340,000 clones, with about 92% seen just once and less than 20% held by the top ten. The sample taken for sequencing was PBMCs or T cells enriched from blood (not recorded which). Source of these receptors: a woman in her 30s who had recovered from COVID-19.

The CDR3 sequence: CASSWGLADTDTQYF. The DNA for the CDR3 is TGTGCCAGCAGCTGGGGACTAGCGGACACAGATACGCAGTATTTT. This rearrangement joins TRBV6-2 or TRBV6-3 to TRBJ2-3; 11 positions agree with TRBD2. The V gene's germline CDR1 is MNHEY and CDR2 SVGEGT. The CDR3 extends over 15 amino acids. V lost 6 bases, J lost 2 bases, and 4 bases stayed unmatched.

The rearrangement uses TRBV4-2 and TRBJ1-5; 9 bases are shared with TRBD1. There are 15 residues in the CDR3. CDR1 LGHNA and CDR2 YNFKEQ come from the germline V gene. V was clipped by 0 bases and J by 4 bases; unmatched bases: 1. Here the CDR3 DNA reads TGTGCCAGCAGCCAAGAAGACAGGGGGAATCAGCCCCAGCATTTT. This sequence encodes CASSQEDRGNQPQHF.

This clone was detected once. The CDR3: CASTQGWNTEAFF. The CDR3 DNA sequence: TGTGCCAGCACCCAGGGATGGAACACTGAAGCTTTCTTT. This chain connects TRBV7-2 to TRBJ1-1; tentative D call: TRBD1 (5 bases). CDR1 and CDR2 (germline): SGHTA, FQGNSA. V was shortened by 7 bases and J by 1 base, with 10 bases between the two germline ends. The CDR3 has 13 amino acids.

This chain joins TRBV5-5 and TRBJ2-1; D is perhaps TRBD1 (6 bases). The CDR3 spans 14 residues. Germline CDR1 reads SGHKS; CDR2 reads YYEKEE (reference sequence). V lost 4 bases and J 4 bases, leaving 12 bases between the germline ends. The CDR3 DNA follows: TGTGCCAGCAGCAACGGACAGAGATACAATGAGCAGTTCTTC. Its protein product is CASSNGQRYNEQFF.

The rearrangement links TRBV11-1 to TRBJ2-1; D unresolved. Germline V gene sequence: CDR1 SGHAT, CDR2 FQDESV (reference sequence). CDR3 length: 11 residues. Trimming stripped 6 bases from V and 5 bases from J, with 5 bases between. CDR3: CASRNNNEQFF. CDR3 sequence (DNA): TGTGCCAGCAGAAATAACAATGAGCAGTTCTTC.

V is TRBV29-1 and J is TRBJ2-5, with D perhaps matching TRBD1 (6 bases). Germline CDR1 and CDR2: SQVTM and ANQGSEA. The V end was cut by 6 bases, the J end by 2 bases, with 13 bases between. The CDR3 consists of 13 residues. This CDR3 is CSVATGPQETQYF. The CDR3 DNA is TGCAGCGTAGCGACAGGACCACAAGAGACCCAGTACTTC.

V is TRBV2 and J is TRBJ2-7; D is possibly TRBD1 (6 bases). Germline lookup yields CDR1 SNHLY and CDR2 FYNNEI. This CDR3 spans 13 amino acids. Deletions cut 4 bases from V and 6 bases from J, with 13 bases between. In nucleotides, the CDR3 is TGTGCCAGCAGTGGGACAGCCTCGGGCGAGCAGTACTTC. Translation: CASSGTASGEQYF.

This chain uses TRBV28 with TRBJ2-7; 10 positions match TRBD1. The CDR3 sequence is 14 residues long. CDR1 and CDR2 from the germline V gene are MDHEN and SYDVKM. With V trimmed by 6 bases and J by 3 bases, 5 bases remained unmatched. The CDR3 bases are TGTGCCAGCAGGGGGACAGGGGATTACTACGAGCAGTACTTC. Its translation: CASRGTGDYYEQYF.

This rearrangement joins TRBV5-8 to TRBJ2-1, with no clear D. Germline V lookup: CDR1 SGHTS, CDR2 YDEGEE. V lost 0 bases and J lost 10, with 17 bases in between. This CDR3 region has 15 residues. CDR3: CASSLAKNPPREQFF. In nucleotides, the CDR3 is TGTGCCAGCAGCTTGGCCAAGAACCCCCCCCGGGAGCAGTTCTTC.

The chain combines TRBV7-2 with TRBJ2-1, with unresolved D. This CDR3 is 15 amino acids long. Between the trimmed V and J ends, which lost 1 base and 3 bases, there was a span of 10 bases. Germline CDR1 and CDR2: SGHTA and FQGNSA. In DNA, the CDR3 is TGTGCCAGCAGCTTAGACTGGTCCGGCTACAATGAGCAGTTCTTC. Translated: CASSLDWSGYNEQFF.